The entry below gives a single TCR beta chain sequence along with its context. The V end was cut by 2 bases, the J end by 9 bases, with 8 bases between. This CDR3 region has 13 residues. TCRdb's copy holds only in-frame clones and misses some; the assay was immunoSEQ multiplex PCR. This table has over 350,000 clones, approximately 90% appearing once. The sample is drawn from a study of blood T cell repertoires in COVID-19. Across the whole study: Some COVID-19 samples were acute and others convalescent; all came from the United States, Italy and Spain. The cDNA or gDNA used as material had been derived from T cells, B-cell-depleted T cells, or PBMCs.

Cohorts were assigned according to the clinical history that participants reported. The material sequenced was PBMCs or T cells enriched from blood (not recorded which). The V gene is TRBV12-3 or TRBV12-4, the J gene TRBJ1-6; D is unresolved. This receptor was taken from a woman between 40 and 55 years old who had been exposed to COVID-19. CDR3 residues: CASSLHQASPLHF. The CDR3 nucleotides read TGTGCCAGCAGTTTACACCAAGCTTCACCCCTCCACTTT.